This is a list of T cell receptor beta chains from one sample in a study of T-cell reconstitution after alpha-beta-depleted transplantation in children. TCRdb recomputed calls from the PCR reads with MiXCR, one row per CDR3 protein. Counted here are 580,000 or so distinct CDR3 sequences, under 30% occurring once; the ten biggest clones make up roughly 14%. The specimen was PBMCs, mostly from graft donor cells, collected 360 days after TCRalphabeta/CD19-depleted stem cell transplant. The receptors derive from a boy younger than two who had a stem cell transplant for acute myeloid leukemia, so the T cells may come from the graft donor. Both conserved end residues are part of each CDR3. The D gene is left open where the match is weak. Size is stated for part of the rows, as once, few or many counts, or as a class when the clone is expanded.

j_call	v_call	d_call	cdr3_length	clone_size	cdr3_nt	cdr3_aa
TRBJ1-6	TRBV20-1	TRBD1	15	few	TGCAGTGCTAGAGAAAGTGGCAGGGGGAGTTCACCCCTCCACTTT	CSARESGRGSSPLHF
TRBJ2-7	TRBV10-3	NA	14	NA	TGTGCCATCAGTACTACGGGACGGTGGCACGAGCAGTACTTC	CAISTTGRWHEQYF
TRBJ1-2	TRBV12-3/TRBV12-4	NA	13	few	TGTGCCAGCAGTTTAGGATTCGACAATTGCTACACCTTC	CASSLGFDNCYTF
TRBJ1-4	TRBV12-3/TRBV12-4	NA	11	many	TGTGCCAGCAGCGCCTCCGAAAAACTGTTTTTT	CASSASEKLFF
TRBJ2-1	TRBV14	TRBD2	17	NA	TGTGCCAGCAGCCCAGGGACCCCTAGCGGGGGGTTCAATGAGCAGTTCTTC	CASSPGTPSGGFNEQFF
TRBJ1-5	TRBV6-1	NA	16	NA	TGTGCCAGCAGGGAACGGCCTGGGGTCAGCAATCAGCCCCAGCATTTT	CASRERPGVSNQPQHF
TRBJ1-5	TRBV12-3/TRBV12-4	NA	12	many	TGTGCCAGCAGACTAGGGGAGCAGCCCCAGCATTTT	CASRLGEQPQHF
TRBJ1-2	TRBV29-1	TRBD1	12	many	TGCAGCGTTGCAGACAGGGTCGGTGGCTACACCTTC	CSVADRVGGYTF
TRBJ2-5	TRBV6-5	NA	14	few	TGTGCCAGCAGTTACTCCAGGGCCCAAGAGACCCAGTACTTC	CASSYSRAQETQYF
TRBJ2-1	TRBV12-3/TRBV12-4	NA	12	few	TGTGCCAGCAATACGGGAGACAATGAGCAGTTCTTC	CASNTGDNEQFF
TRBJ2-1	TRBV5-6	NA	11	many	TGTGCCAGCAGCTTGGAGATTGAGCAGTTCTTC	CASSLEIEQFF
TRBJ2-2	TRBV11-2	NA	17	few	TGTGCCAGCAGCTTAATCCGGGGGCGGTGGAACACCGGGGAGCTGTTTTTT	CASSLIRGRWNTGELFF
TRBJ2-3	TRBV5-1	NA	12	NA	TGCGCCAGCAGCGACTCGGCAGATACGCAGTATTTT	CASSDSADTQYF
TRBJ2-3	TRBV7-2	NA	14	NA	TGTGCCAGCAGCCAGACGGGGAGCACAGATACGCAGTATTTT	CASSQTGSTDTQYF
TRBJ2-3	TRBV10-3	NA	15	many	TGTGCCATCGGAGGTCGGGACATGGGCACAGATACGCAGTATTTT	CAIGGRDMGTDTQYF
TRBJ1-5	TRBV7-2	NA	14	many	TGTGCCAGCAGCTTAGACGCAGCCTGGCAGCCCCAGCATTTT	CASSLDAAWQPQHF
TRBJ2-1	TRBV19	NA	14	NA	TGTGCCAGTTCCAATCAAGACCACTACAATGAGCAGTTCTTC	CASSNQDHYNEQFF
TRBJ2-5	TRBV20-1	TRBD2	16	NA	TGCAGTGCTAGCCCTTTTTCGGGGGGGCGGGAAGAGACCCAGTACTTC	CSASPFSGGREETQYF
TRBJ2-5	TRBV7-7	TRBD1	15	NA	TGTGCCAGCAGCTTAGCCGGGACAGCCCAAGAGACCCAGTACTTC	CASSLAGTAQETQYF
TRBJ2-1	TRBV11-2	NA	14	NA	TGTGCCAGCAGCTTAGTGGGGGCGCACGATGAGCAGTTCTTC	CASSLVGAHDEQFF
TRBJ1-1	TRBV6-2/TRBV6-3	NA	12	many	TGTGCCAGCAGTTTCAGCGGACTTGAAGCTTTCTTT	CASSFSGLEAFF
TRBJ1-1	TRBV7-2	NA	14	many	TGTGCCAGCAGCTTTCCGTGGACGAACACTGAAGCTTTCTTT	CASSFPWTNTEAFF
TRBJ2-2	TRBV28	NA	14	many	TGTGCCAGCAGTTTACAGGGGGGGACCGGGGAGCTGTTTTTT	CASSLQGGTGELFF
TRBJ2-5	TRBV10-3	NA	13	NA	TGTGCCATCAGGCAGGTTTCGGGGGAGACCCAGTACTTC	CAIRQVSGETQYF
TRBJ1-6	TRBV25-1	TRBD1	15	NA	TGTGCCAGCAGTGAAAGGACAGGGGGCGCATCACCCCTCCACTTT	CASSERTGGASPLHF
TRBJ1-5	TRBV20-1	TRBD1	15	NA	TGCAGTGCTAGAGAGACAGGGGGTGCCAATCAGCCCCAGCATTTT	CSARETGGANQPQHF
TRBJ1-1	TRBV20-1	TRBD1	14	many	TGCAGTGCCAGGCGGGAAACCCGAACAGGGGGAGCTTTCTTT	CSARRETRTGGAFF
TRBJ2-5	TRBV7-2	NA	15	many	TGTGCCAGCAGCTTAGGCACTTTGTACCAAGAGACCCAGTACTTC	CASSLGTLYQETQYF
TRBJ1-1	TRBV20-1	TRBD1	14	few	TGCAGTGCTGCCCGGGACAGTCGGAACACTGAAGCTTTCTTT	CSAARDSRNTEAFF
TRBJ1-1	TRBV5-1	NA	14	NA	TGCGCCAGCAGCACCGCGGGGGGGCACACTGAAGCTTTCTTT	CASSTAGGHTEAFF
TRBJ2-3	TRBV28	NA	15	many	TGTGCCAGCAGTCGACCAGCTGGGGCCACAGATACGCAGTATTTT	CASSRPAGATDTQYF
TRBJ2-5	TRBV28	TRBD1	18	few	TGTGCCAGCAGACACGACAGGGGGCGGGAATTGGGCCAAGAGACCCAGTACTTC	CASRHDRGRELGQETQYF
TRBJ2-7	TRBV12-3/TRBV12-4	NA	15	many	TGTGCCAGCAGCTCTCCCATAGGCCCCACCTACGAGCAGTACTTC	CASSSPIGPTYEQYF
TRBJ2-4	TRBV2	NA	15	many	TGTGCCAGCAGTGAAACAGTACTAGCCAAAAACATTCAGTACTTC	CASSETVLAKNIQYF
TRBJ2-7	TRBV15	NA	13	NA	TGTGCCACCAGCAGAGTCGACTTCTACGAGCAGTACTTC	CATSRVDFYEQYF
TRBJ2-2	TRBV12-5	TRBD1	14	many	TGTGCTAGTGGTTTGGGACAGGGCACCGGGGAGCTGTTTTTT	CASGLGQGTGELFF
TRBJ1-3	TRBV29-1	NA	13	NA	TGCAGCGCCATTCCCTACTCTGGAAACACCATATATTTT	CSAIPYSGNTIYF
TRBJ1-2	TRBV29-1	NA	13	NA	TGCAGCGTGGAATTCAGGGAAAGGTCTGGCTACACCTTC	CSVEFRERSGYTF
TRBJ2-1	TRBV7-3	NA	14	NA	TGTGCCAGCAGCTTAATGGCAGGGAGCAATGAGCAGTTCTTC	CASSLMAGSNEQFF
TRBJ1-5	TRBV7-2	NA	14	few	TGTGCCAGCAGCTTAGGGGGAGGGGATCAGCCCCAGCATTTT	CASSLGGGDQPQHF
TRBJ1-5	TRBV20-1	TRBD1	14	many	TGCAGTGCTGAGGACAGGAGGAGCAATCAGCCCCAGCATTTT	CSAEDRRSNQPQHF
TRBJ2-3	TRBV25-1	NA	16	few	TGTGCCAGCAGTGATTTTGCGGGGCCCAGCACAGATACGCAGTATTTT	CASSDFAGPSTDTQYF